This paragraph covers one T cell receptor (beta chain) sequence. Its cognate antigen is unknown. This sample was taken from a study of graft-versus-host responses after intestinal transplantation. Study-level information: Transplants given to recipients were multivisceral, liver-intestinal, or isolated intestinal. The study, taken as a whole, reports: Declining HvG levels early post-transplant were linked to peak circulating GvH clone levels. Detected in recipient marrow were GvH clones, some of which were first observed in ileum or blood. High graft-versus-host to host-versus-graft clonal ratios were seen in allografts of patients with graft-donor T cell macrochimerism.

The data were produced by immunoSEQ multiplex PCR, yet TCRdb's version contains in-frame clones alone and is incomplete. The sample has some 97,000 clones; 87% are singletons. The CDR3 is 16 residues long. Per the germline V gene, CDR1 is GTSNPN and CDR2 is SVGIG (reference sequence). V shed 1 base and J shed 0 bases, with 14 bases lying between them. The source material was unstimulated CD4+ T cells sorted from spleen or lymph node cells, sampled before transplant. The sequence was collected from a human donor who was the organ donor for an intestinal transplant. The chain employs TRBV30 and TRBJ2-3; no clear D. CDR3 in amino acids: CAWSEILQPSTDTQYF. CDR3 nucleotides: TGTGCCTGGAGTGAGATCTTACAGCCTAGCACAGATACGCAGTATTTT. Full variable domain (remainder filled in from reference TRBV30 and TRBJ2-3): SQTIHQWPATLVQPVGSPLSLECTVEGTSNPNLYWYRQAAGRGLQLLFYSVGIGQISSEVPQNLSASRPQDRQFILSSKKLLLSDSGFYLCAWSEILQPSTDTQYFGPGTRLTVL.